The next 16 T cell receptor beta chains were all read from a single sample in a study of CD8 T cells in ankylosing spondylitis. Study findings and constraints: Blood from ankylosing spondylitis patients appeared to carry a characteristic roughly eight-variant TCR beta motif.

The antigens these receptors bind are not known. TCRdb analysed the 5' RACE reads with MiXCR anew, one entry per CDR3 protein. The table includes fewer than 750,000 distinct CDR3 sequences, 19% detected once. Sequenced input: blood, either unsorted or a sorted T cell fraction (not recorded which). Receptors were obtained from a male donor with ankylosing spondylitis.

J is TRBJ2-3 and V is TRBV20-1; D not resolved. CDR3 length equals 12 residues. Trimming pared 7 bases from V and 4 bases from J, leaving 12 bases between. Germline V gene lookup returns CDR1 DFQATT and CDR2 SNEGSKA (reference sequence). CDR3 bases: TGCAGTGAGTCGCTGATCTCAGATACGCAGTATTTT. Amino acids: CSESLISDTQYF.

DNA of the CDR3: TGTGCCAGCAGCTTAGCGGGCCCCGGGGAGACCCAGTACTTC. Translation gives CASSLAGPGETQYF. The J gene is TRBJ2-5, the V gene TRBV11-1; D not certain. The CDR3 contains 14 residues. From germline, CDR1 is SGHAT and CDR2 FQDESV (reference sequence). V was trimmed by 0 bases and J by 5 bases, leaving 10 bases between them. Full variable domain (missing parts from reference TRBV11-1 and TRBJ2-5): EAEVAQSPRYKITEKSQAVAFWCDPISGHATLYWYRQILGQGPELLVQFQDESVVDDSQLPKDRFSAERLKGVDSTLKIQPAELGDSAMYLCASSLAGPGETQYFGPGTRLLVL.

This chain joins TRBV3-1 and TRBJ2-2; a possible D gene is TRBD2 (7 bases). V was shortened by 1 base and J by 4 bases, with 10 bases between the two germline ends. Germline V lookup: CDR1 LGHDT, CDR2 YNNKEL (reference sequence). There are 15 residues in the CDR3. The CDR3 sequence: CASSQVRGGTGELFF. CDR3 nucleotide sequence: TGTGCCAGCAGCCAAGTGAGGGGGGGCACCGGGGAGCTGTTTTTT.

Only a few counts were recorded for this clonotype. The CDR3 DNA reads as TGTGCCAGCAGCGTGAGGGACAGGGACTTGGATGAGCAGTTCTTC. As protein: CASSVRDRDLDEQFF. The chain recombines TRBV9 with TRBJ2-1; 9 bases are a match to TRBD1. Germline loops: CDR1 SGDLS, CDR2 YYNGEE. V was pared by 2 bases and J by 8 bases, with 8 bases of the junction left unmatched. The CDR3 contains 15 residues.

The chain links TRBV28 to TRBJ2-2, with a tentative D call TRBD2 (6 bases). Trimming stripped 0 bases from V and 3 bases from J, with 14 bases between. The germline CDR1 and CDR2 sequences are MDHEN and SYDVKM. This CDR3 spans 17 amino acids. CDR3 nucleotides: TGTGCCAGCAGTTTATGGGGACTTTATTCGGACACCGGGGAGCTGTTTTTT. The encoded protein is CASSLWGLYSDTGELFF.

This clonotype has only a few counts. The CDR3 region has the DNA TGCGCCAGCAGCCAACCCGAGTCCTACGAGCAGTACTTC. This gives the protein CASSQPESYEQYF. The chain is built from TRBV4-1 and TRBJ2-7, with unresolved D. From germline, CDR1 is MGHRA and CDR2 YSYEKL. The CDR3 contains 13 residues. Trimming cost V 2 bases and J 1 base, with 6 bases left between them.

This chain joins TRBV12-3 or TRBV12-4 and TRBJ1-1, with D maybe TRBD1 (6 bases). This CDR3 has 14 amino acids. V was trimmed by 6 bases and J by 4 bases, leaving 15 bases between them. The CDR3 sequence: CASRGDRRGTEAFF. The CDR3 nucleotides read TGTGCCAGCAGGGGAGACAGGCGAGGCACTGAAGCTTTCTTT.

This clonotype was seen ten or more times. The chain uses TRBV5-1 and TRBJ2-5, with 8 bases that match TRBD2. The germline V gene has CDR1 SGHRS and CDR2 YFSETQ. Trimming removed 8 bases from V and 5 bases from J; junction bases left unmatched: 11. This CDR3 is built from 14 residues. DNA of the CDR3: TGCGCCAGTCACCGGGAGGGAAAAAGGGAGACCCAGTACTTC. It is translated as CASHREGKRETQYF.

This chain connects TRBV20-1 to TRBJ2-5; 7 bases map to TRBD2. Germline V gene sequence: CDR1 DFQATT, CDR2 SNEGSKA (reference sequence). This CDR3 is built from 14 residues. The V and J ends lost 6 bases and 5 bases, in that order; junction bases with no gene match: 12. The CDR3 is CSAIRLAPSETQYF. The CDR3 bases are TGCAGTGCCATCCGACTAGCCCCTTCTGAGACCCAGTACTTC.

The table lists this clonotype with a few counts. The J gene is TRBJ2-1, the V gene TRBV29-1; D is perhaps TRBD1 or TRBD2 (5 bases each). Deletions cut 7 bases from V and 0 bases from J, with 7 bases between. Per the germline V gene, CDR1 is SQVTM and CDR2 is ANQGSEA. CDR3 length: 12 amino acids. CDR3 DNA sequence: TGCAGCGGTGGGGGCTCCTACAATGAGCAGTTCTTC. Residues: CSGGGSYNEQFF.

This clonotype was recorded many times. An end of the junction does not agree with germline; a read error may underlie this. This rearrangement joins TRBV7-9 to TRBJ1-1; unclear D gene. Germline CDR1 and CDR2: SEHNR and FQNEAQ (reference sequence). The CDR3 runs to 12 residues. CDR3 in amino acids: CASSLGTAEAFF. CDR3 DNA: TGTGCCAGCAGTTTAGGAACGGCTGAAGCTTTCTTT.

This clonotype was picked up many times. The chain joins TRBV7-8 to TRBJ2-1; weak D call: TRBD1 (5 bases). Germline values: CDR1 SGHVS, CDR2 FQNEAQ. This CDR3 has 14 residues. V dropped 1 base and J dropped 2 bases, with 6 bases sitting between them. The CDR3 reads CASSLGQTYNEQFF. The CDR3 region has the DNA TGTGCCAGCAGCTTAGGACAGACCTACAATGAGCAGTTCTTC.

This clonotype was recorded many times. The chain combines TRBV28 with TRBJ2-2, with D uncertain. This CDR3 is built from 15 residues. Trimming pared 5 bases from V and 4 bases from J, leaving 14 bases between. The germline V gene encodes CDR1 MDHEN and CDR2 SYDVKM. CDR3 sequence (DNA): TGTGCCAGCAGTCGCCCAGCACCCCGCACCGGGGAGCTGTTTTTT. Its translation is CASSRPAPRTGELFF.

V is TRBV10-3 and J is TRBJ2-5; tentatively, D is TRBD2 (6 bases). Germline CDR1 is ENHRY and CDR2 is SYGVKD. V gave up 2 bases and J gave up 7 bases, with 11 bases separating them. The CDR3 spans 13 residues. CDR3 in amino acids: CAISEGGSGTQYF. The CDR3 DNA is TGTGCCATCAGTGAGGGGGGGTCTGGGACCCAGTACTTC.

The chain links TRBV28 to TRBJ1-4; D ambiguous. CDR1 and CDR2 from the germline V gene are MDHEN and SYDVKM. The germline V and J ends were trimmed by 2 bases and 0 bases, with 16 bases remaining between them. The length of the CDR3 is 18 residues. The CDR3, as DNA: TGTGCCAGCAGTTTACCGCCCTCCGGGAAAGCAACTAATGAAAAACTGTTTTTT. As protein: CASSLPPSGKATNEKLFF.

This clonotype was seen only a few times. The chain uses TRBV20-1 and TRBJ2-1, with 10 nucleotides matching TRBD2. The V gene's germline CDR1 is DFQATT and CDR2 SNEGSKA (reference sequence). This CDR3 contains 15 residues. Trimming at V came to 6 bases and at J to 4 bases, leaving 9 bases not matched to a gene. CDR3 nucleotides: TGCAGTGCGCCGGAAAGCGGGAGGGCGTACAATGAGCAGTTCTTC. This sequence encodes CSAPESGRAYNEQFF.